The next 29 T cell receptor beta chains were all read from a single sample in a study of CD8+ T cells in alopecia areata. Treatment described: oral pan-JAK inhibitor, 5-10 mg twice daily. cDNA serving as the sequencing template came from extracted, reverse transcribed RNA. Here immunoSEQ multiplex PCR was the method, and the copy in TCRdb shows in-frame clones only, minus some. Among 60,000 to 85,000 clones listed, approximately 66% were seen once. The sequencing here drew on CD8+ T cells sorted from blood, taken at week 24, from a patient treated with tofacitinib. These receptors all come from a human donor with alopecia areata.

This clone showed up just a few times. A read error may account for a junction end that differs from germline. J is TRBJ2-2 and V is TRBV27, with D perhaps being TRBD1 or TRBD2 (6 bases each). The CDR3 contains 12 residues. Germline V gives CDR1 MNHEY, CDR2 SMNVEV (reference sequence). The CDR3 loop is CASSGDWGELFF. The CDR3 nucleotides are TGCGCCTCTTCAGGGGACTGGGGGGAGCTGTTTTTT.

The DNA for the CDR3 is TGTGCCAGCAGCGAGGACAGGGAGAACCTGTACCAAGAGACCCAGTACTTC. Translated: CASSEDRENLYQETQYF. This chain joins TRBV7-9 and TRBJ2-5; 8 bases map to TRBD1. The V gene end was trimmed by 5 bases and the J gene end by 0 bases; junction bases not matched to a gene: 11. The CDR3 is 17 residues long. Per germline, CDR1 SEHNR and CDR2 FQNEAQ (reference sequence).

This chain joins TRBV4-3 and TRBJ2-5; the match to TRBD2 covers 7 bases. CDR1 is LGHNA, CDR2 YSLEER, per germline. The CDR3 loop spans 16 amino acids. The J segment lost 2 bases and the V segment lost 4 bases, leaving 10 bases of the junction unmatched. The CDR3 sequence: CASSLAPLAFQETQYF. The CDR3 nucleotides are TGCGCCAGCAGCCTAGCCCCACTAGCGTTTCAAGAGACCCAGTACTTC.

This clone was observed a handful of times. CDR3 nucleotide sequence: TGTGCCAGCAGCTTATTCTCGGGCAGGGGTGATGGAGCTACGCAGTATTTT. Amino acids: CASSLFSGRGDGATQYF. The rearrangement joins TRBV7-9 to TRBJ2-3; D might be TRBD1 (6 bases). V was trimmed by 2 bases and J by 8 bases, leaving 23 bases between them. Germline V gives CDR1 SEHNR, CDR2 FQNEAQ (reference sequence). The CDR3 spans 17 residues.

This chain links TRBV7-8 with TRBJ1-1; D is possibly TRBD1 (5 bases). This CDR3 is 13 amino acids long. The germline V gene has CDR1 SGHVS and CDR2 FQNEAQ. Trimming left V 0 bases short and J 7 bases short, with 9 bases between. The CDR3 nucleotides are TGTGCCAGCAGCTTAGCGCGGGGGGGTGAAGCTTTCTTT. Translating it yields CASSLARGGEAFF.

The chain combines TRBV13 with TRBJ2-7, with D perhaps matching TRBD1 or TRBD2 (6 bases each). CDR1 is PRHDT, CDR2 FYEKMQ, per germline (reference sequence). Trimming took 4 bases from V and 2 from J, leaving 15 bases between them. The CDR3 has 15 residues. The CDR3 bases are TGTGCCAGCAGCTCACTCCGCGGGGACACCTACGAGCAGTACTTC. Its protein product is CASSSLRGDTYEQYF.

This sequence joins TRBV7-6 and TRBJ2-1, with a possible D match to TRBD1 (5 bases). There are 16 residues in the CDR3. CDR1 and CDR2 (germline): SGHVS, FNYEAQ. V was pared by 1 base and J by 5 bases, with 15 bases between. The CDR3 DNA follows: TGTGCCAGCAGCTTAGGAACTGTGTTAGGGGACAATGAGCAGTTCTTC. This sequence encodes CASSLGTVLGDNEQFF.

This chain uses TRBV19 with TRBJ1-1, with 9 bases matching TRBD1. CDR1 LNHDA and CDR2 SQIVND come from the germline V gene (reference sequence). The CDR3 is made up of 12 amino acids. Trimming removed 9 bases from V and 5 bases from J; junction bases left unmatched: 4. The CDR3 reads CASKQGATEAFF. CDR3 in DNA: TGTGCCAGCAAACAGGGGGCAACTGAAGCTTTCTTT. The entire variable domain, with the rest obtained from reference TRBV19 and TRBJ1-1, is as follows: DGGITQSPKYLFRKEGQNVTLSCEQNLNHDAMYWYRQDPGQGLRLIYYSQIVNDFQKGDIAEGYSVSREKKESFPLTVTSAQKNPTAFYLCASKQGATEAFFGQGTRLTVV.

The J gene is TRBJ1-1, the V gene TRBV19; D call uncertain. CDR1 LNHDA and CDR2 SQIVND come from the germline V gene (reference sequence). The CDR3 covers 14 residues. Trimming left V 5 bases short and J 4 bases short, with 14 bases between. The CDR3: CASSAGSTGTEAFF. The CDR3 region has the DNA TGTGCCAGTAGTGCGGGGTCTACGGGCACTGAAGCTTTCTTT.

This clone was counted between two and nine times. The sample carries other DNA sequences with the same CDR3. Here the CDR3 reads CASSLGSNTEAFF. CDR3 DNA: TGTGCCAGCAGCTTGGGTTCGAACACTGAAGCTTTCTTT. The chain has TRBV7-9 and TRBJ1-1; D unresolved. The ends were cut back, 3 bases at V and 1 base at J, with 6 bases in the middle. The CDR3 is 13 residues long. The germline V gene encodes CDR1 SEHNR and CDR2 FQNEAQ (reference sequence).

This chain links TRBV29-1 with TRBJ2-5, with D possibly being TRBD2 (5 bases). The CDR3 covers 12 residues. The ends were cut back, 1 base at V and 9 bases at J, with 12 bases in the middle. Germline assignment: CDR1 SQVTM and CDR2 ANQGSEA. CDR3 sequence reads: CSVEVDSRAQYF. CDR3 DNA sequence: TGCAGCGTTGAAGTGGACTCCCGTGCCCAGTACTTC.

This clone was seen just once. V usage is TRBV29-1 and J usage is TRBJ2-3; D is perhaps TRBD1 (6 bases). V was shortened by 3 bases and J by 3 bases, with 25 bases between the two germline ends. The germline V gene has CDR1 SQVTM and CDR2 ANQGSEA. The CDR3 length is 18 residues. The CDR3, as DNA: TGCAGCGTTGATGGTGCCAGGGGACGCTCCATAGGGACAGATACGCAGTATTTT. It is translated as CSVDGARGRSIGTDTQYF.

The gene calls are TRBV21-1 and TRBJ2-5; the table's D call TRBD1 went unverified against the DNA. TRBV21-1 is classified as a pseudogene. The CDR3 contains 17 residues. The CDR3 reads CASSKGSTDLRQETQYF. The CDR3 coding sequence is TGTGCCAGCAGCAAAGGATCGACAGATCTCCGTCAAGAGACCCAGTACTTC.

The V and J genes are TRBV9 and TRBJ2-5; 7 nucleotides line up with TRBD2. The CDR3 is 14 residues long. Per the germline V gene, CDR1 is SGDLS and CDR2 is YYNGEE. V dropped 0 bases and J dropped 4; count of bases not matched to a gene: 3. DNA for the CDR3: TGTGCCAGCAGCGTAGAGGGCGGGAGAGAGACCCAGTACTTC. Translating gives CASSVEGGRETQYF.

This chain connects TRBV4-1 to TRBJ2-1; 8 bases align to TRBD2. The CDR3 sequence is 16 residues long. Trimming at V came to 1 base and at J to 2 bases, leaving 4 bases not matched to a gene. Germline values: CDR1 MGHRA, CDR2 YSYEKL. DNA for the CDR3: TGCGCCAGCAGCCAAGTCGAGGGACTAGCCTACAATGAGCAGTTCTTC. This encodes CASSQVEGLAYNEQFF.

This chain uses TRBV5-4 with TRBJ2-2; D might be TRBD1 or TRBD2, each matching 5 bases. Trimming cost V 9 bases and J 2 bases, with 8 bases left between them. CDR1 is SGHNT and CDR2 is YYREEE in the germline V gene (reference sequence). This CDR3 has 12 amino acids. CDR3 residues: CANRDNTGELFF. The CDR3 DNA sequence: TGTGCCAACCGGGACAACACCGGGGAGCTGTTTTTT. Full variable domain (rest looked up from reference TRBV5-4 and TRBJ2-2): ETGVTQSPTHLIKTRGQQVTLRCSSQSGHNTVSWYQQALGQGPQFIFQYYREEENGRGNFPPRFSGLQFPNYSSELNVNALELDDSALYLCANRDNTGELFFGEGSRLTVL.

The chain has TRBV5-6 and TRBJ1-1; 9 bases are shared with TRBD1. CDR3 length equals 14 residues. Germline assignment: CDR1 SGHDT and CDR2 YYEEEE. The V and J ends lost 3 bases and 0 bases, in that order; junction bases with no gene match: 0. The CDR3 region has the DNA TGTGCCAGCAGCTGGGACAGGGTGAACACTGAAGCTTTCTTT. Amino acid sequence: CASSWDRVNTEAFF. Variable domain in full (rest from reference TRBV5-6 and TRBJ1-1): DAGVTQSPTHLIKTRGQQVTLRCSPKSGHDTVSWYQQALGQGPQFIFQYYEEEERQRGNFPDRFSGHQFPNYSSELNVNALLLGDSALYLCASSWDRVNTEAFFGQGTRLTVV.

The J gene is TRBJ2-1, the V gene TRBV6-6; no definite D call. CDR1 and CDR2 (germline): MNHNY, SVGAGI (reference sequence). CDR3 length equals 12 residues. Trimming shortened V by 6 bases and J by 2 bases, and 5 bases separated the two germline ends. The CDR3 coding sequence is TGTGCCAGCAGACAGACCTACAATGAGCAGTTCTTC. Translated: CASRQTYNEQFF.

J is TRBJ1-2 and V is TRBV2; D possibly corresponds to TRBD1 (5 bases). CDR1 and CDR2 (germline): SNHLY, FYNNEI. With 0 bases removed from V and 3 bases from J, the gap between germline ends came to 11 bases. This CDR3 comprises 15 residues. This CDR3 reads CASSEAQDSYYGYTF. Written as DNA, the CDR3 is TGTGCCAGCAGTGAAGCTCAAGACAGTTACTATGGCTACACCTTC. Complete variable domain (other parts from reference TRBV2 and TRBJ1-2): EPEVTQTPSHQVTQMGQEVILRCVPISNHLYFYWYRQILGQKVEFLVSFYNNEISEKSEIFDDQFSVERPDGSNFTLKIRSTKLEDSAMYFCASSEAQDSYYGYTFGSGTRLTVV.

The chain has TRBV27 and TRBJ2-3; D might be TRBD2 (6 bases). The CDR3 length is 12 residues. Per the germline V gene, CDR1 is MNHEY and CDR2 is SMNVEV (reference sequence). As DNA, the CDR3 is TGTGCGAGCGGGCCTAGCACAGATACGCAGTATTTT. Translated, it gives CASGPSTDTQYF.

V is TRBV7-9 and J is TRBJ2-3; 7 bases align to TRBD2. The CDR3 extends over 15 amino acids. The germline CDR1 and CDR2 sequences are SEHNR and FQNEAQ (reference sequence). V shed 5 bases, J shed 3 bases, and the junction held 8 bases outside the gene matches. In nucleotides, the CDR3 is TGTGCCAGCAGCGGACTAGTGGTTATAACAGATACGCAGTATTTT. It translates to CASSGLVVITDTQYF.

A few counts support this clone. CDR3 region: CASSQPGAKNIQYF. DNA for the CDR3: TGCGCCAGCAGCCAACCAGGGGCCAAAAACATTCAGTACTTC. V gene TRBV4-1 combines with J gene TRBJ2-4, with a weak D call TRBD1 (5 bases). Germline CDR1 MGHRA, CDR2 YSYEKL. The V and J ends lost 2 bases and 1 base respectively, with 6 bases between them. The CDR3 sequence is 14 residues long.

The J gene is TRBJ2-1, the V gene TRBV5-1; TRBD2 agrees at 8 bases. The CDR3 runs to 15 residues. CDR1 and CDR2 (germline): SGHRS, YFSETQ. The V segment lost 4 bases and the J segment 4 bases; nucleotides outside the gene matches: 7. The CDR3 DNA follows: TGCGCCAGCAGCGTAGGGACTAGAGGATACAATGAGCAGTTCTTC. Its protein is CASSVGTRGYNEQFF.

Only one count was recorded for this clone. Written as DNA, the CDR3 is TGCGCCAGCAGGGGACTAGCAGGCGCCTACAATGAGCAGTTCTTC. Amino acid sequence: CASRGLAGAYNEQFF. The chain links TRBV4-1 to TRBJ2-1; 9 bases are shared with TRBD2. With V trimmed by 6 bases and J by 2 bases, 5 bases remained unmatched. In germline, CDR1 is MGHRA, CDR2 YSYEKL. The CDR3 consists of 15 residues.

The V and J genes are TRBV4-3 and TRBJ1-1, with D unclear. Germline loops: CDR1 LGHNA, CDR2 YSLEER. With 8 bases removed from V and 4 bases from J, the gap between germline ends came to 14 bases. The CDR3 contains 13 residues. CDR3 sequence: CASGTDGGTEAFF. The CDR3 DNA reads as TGCGCCAGCGGCACCGATGGTGGCACTGAAGCTTTCTTT.

J is TRBJ2-7 and V is TRBV4-3; D is possibly TRBD1 or TRBD2 (5 bases each). Germline CDR1 reads LGHNA; CDR2 reads YSLEER. V was cut by 0 bases and J by 7 bases, with 16 bases left in between. This CDR3 is built from 15 residues. The CDR3 sequence: CASSQEYGASGEQYF. For the CDR3, the DNA is TGCGCCAGCAGCCAAGAATACGGGGCCTCGGGAGAGCAGTACTTC.

In this sample, this clone turned up a few times. This chain uses TRBV5-5 with TRBJ2-1; a possible D gene is TRBD1 (5 bases). V lost 4 bases and J lost 9, with 11 bases in between. CDR3 length: 12 residues. In germline, CDR1 is SGHKS, CDR2 YYEKEE (reference sequence). As DNA, the CDR3 is TGTGCCAGCAGCCTGGCAGGGCCTGAGCAGTTCTTC. Its protein product is CASSLAGPEQFF.

The chain recombines TRBV7-9 with TRBJ2-3; 10 nucleotides match TRBD2. Trimming at V came to 6 bases and at J to 2 bases, leaving 5 bases not matched to a gene. The CDR3 sequence is 15 residues long. Looked up from germline, CDR1 is SEHNR and CDR2 is FQNEAQ (reference sequence). The CDR3 DNA reads as TGTGCCAGCAGTCAACTAGCGGGGATCACAGATACGCAGTATTTT. Its translation: CASSQLAGITDTQYF.

Remarks on this clone: Just one base apart from a much larger clone, this may be a read error. The CDR3: CASSLEGPVGKLFF. In DNA, the CDR3 is TGTGCCAGCAGCTTGGAGGGCCCGGTCGGGAAGCTGTTTTTT. The rearrangement joins TRBV5-4 to TRBJ2-2; a weak D match, TRBD2 (5 bases). CDR1 SGHNT and CDR2 YYREEE come from the germline V gene (reference sequence). This CDR3 is 14 amino acids long.